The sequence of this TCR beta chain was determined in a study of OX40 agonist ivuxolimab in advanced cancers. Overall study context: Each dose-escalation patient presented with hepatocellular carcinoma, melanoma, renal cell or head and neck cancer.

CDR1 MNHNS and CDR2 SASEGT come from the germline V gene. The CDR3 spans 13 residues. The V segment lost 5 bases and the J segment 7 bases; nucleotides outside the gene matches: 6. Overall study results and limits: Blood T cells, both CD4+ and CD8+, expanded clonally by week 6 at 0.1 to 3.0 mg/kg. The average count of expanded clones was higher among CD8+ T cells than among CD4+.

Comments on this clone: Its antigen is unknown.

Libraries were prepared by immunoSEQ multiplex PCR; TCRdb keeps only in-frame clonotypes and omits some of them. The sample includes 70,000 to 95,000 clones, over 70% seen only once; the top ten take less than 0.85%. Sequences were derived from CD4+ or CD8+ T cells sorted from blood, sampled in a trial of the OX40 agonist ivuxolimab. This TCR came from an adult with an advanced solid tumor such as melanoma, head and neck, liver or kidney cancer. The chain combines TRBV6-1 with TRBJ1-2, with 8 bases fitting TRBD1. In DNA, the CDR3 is TGTGCCAGCAGTCCGGGACAGGCTTCTGGCTACACCTTC. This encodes CASSPGQASGYTF.